The sequence of this T cell receptor beta chain was determined in a study of siplizumab effects on memory and regulatory T cells. With respect to this clone: The target antigen is unknown.

Germline V gene lookup returns CDR1 SGHTA and CDR2 FQGTGA. This CDR3 has 14 residues. The V end was cut by 4 bases, the J end by 1 base, with 10 bases between. Study observations and caveats: For mappable alloreactive CD4+ clones, the mean Treg-derived fraction was about 69% with siplizumab and roughly 25% in controls. Confirmation that proliferating Tregs from siplizumab cultures had suppressive function was not obtained.

Sequencing was performed with immunoSEQ multiplex PCR; in TCRdb, only in-frame clones are kept and a portion is missing. The sample holds 85,000 or so clones, around 93% seen once. What was sequenced was CD8+ T cells sorted from blood. This rearrangement joins TRBV7-3 to TRBJ2-5; D call uncertain. This TCR derives from a human donor in good health. The CDR3 DNA sequence: TGTGCCAGCAGCTCCTCCGGAAGCCAAGAGACCCAGTACTTC. As protein: CASSSSGSQETQYF.